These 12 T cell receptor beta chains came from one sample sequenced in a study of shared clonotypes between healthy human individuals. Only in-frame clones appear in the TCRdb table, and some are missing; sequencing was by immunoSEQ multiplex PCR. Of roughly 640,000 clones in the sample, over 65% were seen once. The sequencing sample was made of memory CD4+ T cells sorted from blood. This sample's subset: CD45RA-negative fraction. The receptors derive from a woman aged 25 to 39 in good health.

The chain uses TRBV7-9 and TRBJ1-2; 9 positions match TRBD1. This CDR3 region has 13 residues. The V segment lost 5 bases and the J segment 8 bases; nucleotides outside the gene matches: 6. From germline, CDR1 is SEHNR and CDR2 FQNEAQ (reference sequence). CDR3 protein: CASSRGQGGGYTF. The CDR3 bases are TGTGCCAGCAGCCGGGGACAGGGTGGAGGCTACACCTTC.

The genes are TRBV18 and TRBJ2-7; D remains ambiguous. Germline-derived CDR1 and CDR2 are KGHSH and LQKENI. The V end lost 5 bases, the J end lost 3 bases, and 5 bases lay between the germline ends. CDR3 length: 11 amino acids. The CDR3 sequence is CASSANYEQYF. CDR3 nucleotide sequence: TGTGCCAGCTCAGCCAACTACGAGCAGTACTTC.

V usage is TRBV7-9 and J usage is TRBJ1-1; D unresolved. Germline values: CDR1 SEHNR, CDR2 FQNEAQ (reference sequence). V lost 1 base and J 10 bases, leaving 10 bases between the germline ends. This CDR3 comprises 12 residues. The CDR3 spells CASSLESEGAFF. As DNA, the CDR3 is TGTGCCAGCAGCTTAGAGTCCGAGGGAGCTTTCTTT.

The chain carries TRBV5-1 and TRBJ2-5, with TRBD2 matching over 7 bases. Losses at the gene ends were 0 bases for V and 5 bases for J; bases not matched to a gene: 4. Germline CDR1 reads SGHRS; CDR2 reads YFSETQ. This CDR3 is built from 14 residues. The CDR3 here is CASSLASGGETQYF. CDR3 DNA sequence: TGCGCCAGCAGCTTGGCATCCGGGGGGGAGACCCAGTACTTC.

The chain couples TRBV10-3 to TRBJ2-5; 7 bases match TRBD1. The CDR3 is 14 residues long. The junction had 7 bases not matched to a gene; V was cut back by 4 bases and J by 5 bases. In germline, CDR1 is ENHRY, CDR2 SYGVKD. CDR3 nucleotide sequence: TGTGCCATCAGTGGGACGACAGGGTTCGAGACCCAGTACTTC. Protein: CAISGTTGFETQYF.

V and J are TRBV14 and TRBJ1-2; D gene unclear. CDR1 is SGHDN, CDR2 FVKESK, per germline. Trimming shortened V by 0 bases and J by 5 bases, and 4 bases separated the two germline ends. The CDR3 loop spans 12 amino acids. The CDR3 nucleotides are TGTGCCAGCAGCCAAGAAGGTTATGGCTACACCTTC. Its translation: CASSQEGYGYTF.

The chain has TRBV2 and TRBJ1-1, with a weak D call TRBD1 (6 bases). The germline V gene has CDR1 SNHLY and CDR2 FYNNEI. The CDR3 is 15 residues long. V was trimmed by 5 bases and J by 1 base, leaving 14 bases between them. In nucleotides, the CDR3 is TGTGCCAGCAGTCCCCTGGTGACAGGGAACACTGAAGCTTTCTTT. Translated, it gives CASSPLVTGNTEAFF.

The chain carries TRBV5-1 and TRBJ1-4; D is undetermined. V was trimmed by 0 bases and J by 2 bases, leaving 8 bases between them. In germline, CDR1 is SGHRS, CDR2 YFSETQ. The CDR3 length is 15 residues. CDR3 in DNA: TGCGCCAGCAGCTTGGGTTCGGGGACTAATGAAAAACTGTTTTTT. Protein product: CASSLGSGTNEKLFF.

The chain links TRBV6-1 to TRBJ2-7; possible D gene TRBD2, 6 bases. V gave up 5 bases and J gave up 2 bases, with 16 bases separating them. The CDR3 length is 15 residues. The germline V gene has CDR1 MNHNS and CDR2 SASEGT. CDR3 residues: CASSPGGTSTYEQYF. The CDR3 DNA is TGTGCCAGCAGTCCTGGGGGGACGTCCACCTACGAGCAGTACTTC.

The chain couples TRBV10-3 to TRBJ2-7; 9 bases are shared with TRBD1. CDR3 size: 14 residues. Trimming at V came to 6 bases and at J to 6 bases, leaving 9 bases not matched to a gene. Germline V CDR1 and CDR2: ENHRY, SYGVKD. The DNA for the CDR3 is TGTGCCATCAGCCCCCGGGACAGGGATTGCGAGCAGTACTTC. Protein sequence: CAISPRDRDCEQYF.

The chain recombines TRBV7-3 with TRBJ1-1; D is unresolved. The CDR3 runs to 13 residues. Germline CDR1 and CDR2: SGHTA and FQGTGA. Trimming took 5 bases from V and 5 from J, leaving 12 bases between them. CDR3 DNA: TGTGCCAGCAGCACAAATATGGGGACTGAAGCTTTCTTT. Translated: CASSTNMGTEAFF.

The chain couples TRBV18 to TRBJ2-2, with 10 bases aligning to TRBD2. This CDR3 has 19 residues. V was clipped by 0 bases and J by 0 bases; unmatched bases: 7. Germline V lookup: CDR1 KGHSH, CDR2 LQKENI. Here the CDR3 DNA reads TGTGCCAGCTCACCACCTGGATGGACTAGCGGCCCGAACACCGGGGAGCTGTTTTTT. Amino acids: CASSPPGWTSGPNTGELFF. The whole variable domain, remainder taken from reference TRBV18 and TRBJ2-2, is NAGVMQNPRHLVRRRGQEARLRCSPMKGHSHVYWYRQLPEEGLKFMVYLQKENIIDESGMPKERFSAEFPKEGPSILRIQQVVRGDSAAYFCASSPPGWTSGPNTGELFFGEGSRLTVL.